This T cell receptor (beta chain) was obtained from a study of Ad26.COV2.S vaccination and SARS-CoV-2 variants. On the study more broadly: Donor had been placed in the Ad26.COV2.S arm of the COV1001 trial. Participants got Ad26.COV2.S intramuscularly, once or twice 56 days apart. Study-wide findings and caveats: Reported findings describe substantial breadth in spike-specific CD8+ and CD4+ T cell responses following vaccination. Vaccinees showed greater spike-specific TCR breadth than placebo recipients.

In regard to this clone: Its antigen is currently unknown.

Repertoires were generated with immunoSEQ multiplex PCR, while TCRdb's copy carries only in-frame clones and drops some. This table has about 350,000 clones, 80% to 90% appearing once. Treatment in this sample: some 19 received Ad26.COV2.S at low or high dose, single or two shots; a few received placebo; per-sample allocation not given. Sampling happened 63 days after the first vaccine or placebo injection. Trimming cost V 7 bases and J 4 bases; bases outside gene matches: 7. This CDR3 spans 14 amino acids. Germline assignment: CDR1 SGHTA and CDR2 FQGNSA. This chain links TRBV7-2 with TRBJ2-3; TRBD1 matches at 8 bases. The sequence came from a person aged 18 to 65 who received the Ad26.COV2.S COVID-19 vaccine or a placebo. Sequenced here: peripheral blood, sampled in a trial of Ad26.COV2.S vaccine versus placebo. The CDR3 DNA is TGTGCCAGCAACAAGGACAGGGAAGCAGATACGCAGTATTTT. Translated, it gives CASNKDREADTQYF.